This entry concerns a single TCR beta chain. The antigen is not known. Here immunoSEQ multiplex PCR was the method, and the copy in TCRdb shows in-frame clones only, minus some. The data contain some 73,000 clones, roughly three quarters of them seen just once; the ten biggest clones take up 2% to 3%. Single viable CD3+CD4+CD8-CD45RO+ cells were sorted as the memory CD4+ T cells. The sample comes from a study of memory CD4+ T cells and cytomegalovirus serostatus. The CDR3 spans 15 residues. V shed 5 bases and J 5 bases; nucleotides not matched to a gene: 8. Germline V gene sequence: CDR1 SSHAT, CDR2 FNYEAQ (reference sequence). Study-wide findings and caveats: Of around 160 reported CMV TCRbeta sequences, around 63 were found in memory CD4+ repertoires.

The chain is built from TRBV7-7 and TRBJ2-2; TRBD1 agrees at 7 bases. The sequenced material came from memory CD4+ T cells from blood. The clonotype originates from an adult in good health and CMV-seropositive. The CDR3 DNA follows: TGTGCCAGCAGCCCCGGGACAGCCCGGACCGGGGAGCTGTTTTTT. Translating it yields CASSPGTARTGELFF. Filled out from reference TRBV7-7 and TRBJ2-2, the complete variable domain reads GAGVSQSPRYKVTKRGQDVTLRCDPISSHATLYWYQQALGQGPEFLTYFNYEAQPDKSGLPSDRFSAERPEGSISTLTIQRTEQRDSAMYRCASSPGTARTGELFFGEGSRLTVL.